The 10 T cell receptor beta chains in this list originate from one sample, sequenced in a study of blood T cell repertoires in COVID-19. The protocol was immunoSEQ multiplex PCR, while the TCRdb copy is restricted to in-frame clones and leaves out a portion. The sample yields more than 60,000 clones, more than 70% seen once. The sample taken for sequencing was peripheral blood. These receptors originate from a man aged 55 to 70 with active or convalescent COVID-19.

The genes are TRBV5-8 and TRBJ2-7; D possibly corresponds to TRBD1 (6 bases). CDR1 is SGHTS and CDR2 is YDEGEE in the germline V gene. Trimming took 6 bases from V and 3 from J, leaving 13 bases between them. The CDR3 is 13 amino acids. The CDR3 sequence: CASTAARGYEQYF. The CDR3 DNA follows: TGTGCCAGCACGGCGGCCAGGGGCTACGAGCAGTACTTC.

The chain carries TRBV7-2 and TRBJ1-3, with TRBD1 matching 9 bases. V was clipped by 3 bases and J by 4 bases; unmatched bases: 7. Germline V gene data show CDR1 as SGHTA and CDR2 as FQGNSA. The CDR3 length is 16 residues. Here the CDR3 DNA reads TGTGCCAGCAGCTTCGGACAGGGGCTCACCGGAAACACCATATATTTT. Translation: CASSFGQGLTGNTIYF. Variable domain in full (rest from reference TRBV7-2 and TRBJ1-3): GAGVSQSPSNKVTEKGKDVELRCDPISGHTALYWYRQSLGQGLEFLIYFQGNSAPDKSGLPSDRFSAERTGGSVSTLTIQRTQQEDSAVYLCASSFGQGLTGNTIYFGEGSWLTVV.

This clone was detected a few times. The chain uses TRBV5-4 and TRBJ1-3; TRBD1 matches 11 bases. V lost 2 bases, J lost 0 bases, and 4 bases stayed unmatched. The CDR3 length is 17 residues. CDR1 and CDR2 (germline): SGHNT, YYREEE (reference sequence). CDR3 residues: CASSFGQGARSGNTIYF. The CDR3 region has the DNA TGTGCCAGCAGCTTCGGACAGGGGGCTCGCTCTGGAAACACCATATATTTT.

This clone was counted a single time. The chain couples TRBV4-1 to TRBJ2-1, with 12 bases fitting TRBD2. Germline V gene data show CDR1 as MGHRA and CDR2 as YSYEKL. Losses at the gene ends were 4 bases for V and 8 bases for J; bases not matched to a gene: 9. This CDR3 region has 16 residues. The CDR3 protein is CASSLGLAGLGDEQFF. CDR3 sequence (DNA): TGCGCCAGCAGCCTTGGACTAGCGGGGCTAGGTGATGAGCAGTTCTTC.

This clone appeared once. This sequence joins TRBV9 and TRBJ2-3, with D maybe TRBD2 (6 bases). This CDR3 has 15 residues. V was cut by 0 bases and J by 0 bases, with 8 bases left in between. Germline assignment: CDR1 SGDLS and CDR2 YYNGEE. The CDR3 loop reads CASSVEGTSTDTQYF. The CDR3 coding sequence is TGTGCCAGCAGCGTAGAAGGGACTAGCACAGATACGCAGTATTTT.

For the CDR3, the DNA is TGTGCCAGCAGTTATGCCCGCGGCGAGCAGTACTTC. Translation: CASSYARGEQYF. The V and J genes are TRBV6-6 and TRBJ2-7; no definite D call. Per germline, CDR1 MNHNY and CDR2 SVGAGI (reference sequence). This CDR3 is built from 12 residues. The V end was cut by 3 bases, the J end by 6 bases, with 9 bases between.

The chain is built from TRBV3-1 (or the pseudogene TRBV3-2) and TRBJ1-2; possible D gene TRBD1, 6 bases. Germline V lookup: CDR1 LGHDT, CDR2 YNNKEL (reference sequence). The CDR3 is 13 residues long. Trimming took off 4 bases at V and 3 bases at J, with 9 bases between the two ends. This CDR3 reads CASSPRTDYGYTF. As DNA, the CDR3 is TGTGCCAGCAGCCCACGGACAGACTATGGCTACACCTTC.

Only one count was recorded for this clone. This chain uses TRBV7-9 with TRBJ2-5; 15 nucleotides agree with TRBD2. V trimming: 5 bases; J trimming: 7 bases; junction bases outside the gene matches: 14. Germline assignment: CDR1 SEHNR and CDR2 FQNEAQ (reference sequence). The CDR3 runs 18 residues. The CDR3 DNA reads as TGTGCCAGCAGCGATACCCGGACTAGCGGGGGGGTACCGCGGACCCAGTACTTC. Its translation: CASSDTRTSGGVPRTQYF.

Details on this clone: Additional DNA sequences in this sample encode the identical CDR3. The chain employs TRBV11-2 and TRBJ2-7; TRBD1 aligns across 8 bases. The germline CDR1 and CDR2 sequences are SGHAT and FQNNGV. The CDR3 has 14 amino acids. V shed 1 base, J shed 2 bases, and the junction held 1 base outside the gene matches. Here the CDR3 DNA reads TGTGCCAGCAGCTTAGGACAGGGGACCTACGAGCAGTACTTC. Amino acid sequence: CASSLGQGTYEQYF. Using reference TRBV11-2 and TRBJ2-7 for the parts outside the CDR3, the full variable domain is EAGVAQSPRYKIIEKRQSVAFWCNPISGHATLYWYQQILGQGPKLLIQFQNNGVVDDSQLPKDRFSAERLKGVDSTLKIQPAKLEDSAVYLCASSLGQGTYEQYFGPGTRLTVT.

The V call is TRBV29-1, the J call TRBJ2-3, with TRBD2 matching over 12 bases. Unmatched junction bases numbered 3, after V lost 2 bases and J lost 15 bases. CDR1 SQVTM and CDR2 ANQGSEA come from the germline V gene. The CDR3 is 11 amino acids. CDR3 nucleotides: TGCAGCGTTGAACTAGCGGGGGGGGGTTATTTT. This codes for CSVELAGGGYF.